This T cell receptor beta chain originates from a study of cytomegalovirus exposure and HLA in healthy donors. PCR was performed using 60 Vbeta and 13 Jbeta primers. Method: immunoSEQ multiplex PCR; TCRdb's copy keeps in-frame clones and lacks some. The sample lists 180,000 or so clones, around 70% occurring once. CDR3 size: 12 residues. Between the trimmed V and J ends, which lost 0 bases and 4 bases, there was a span of 4 bases. CDR1 LNHNV and CDR2 YYDKDF come from the germline V gene (reference sequence). Sequenced input: PBMCs. This TCR came from a male donor in good health and CMV-seronegative. The chain joins TRBV15 to TRBJ2-7; D unresolved. CDR3 loop: CATSRDMYEQYF. Written as DNA, the CDR3 is TGTGCCACCAGCAGAGATATGTACGAGCAGTACTTC.